The source of this T cell receptor (beta chain) is a study of T cells in Graves' hyperthyroidism and ophthalmopathy. This clonotype was seen a few times. The antigen is not known. Overall study findings and caveats: Ophthalmopathy was predicted by the model a median of approximately 6 months ahead of onset. Blood also showed most of the thyroid clonotypes that were expanded above 0.001.

The CDR3 covers 14 residues. Germline loops: CDR1 LNHDA, CDR2 SQIVND (reference sequence). Trimming cost V 6 bases and J 8 bases, with 16 bases left between them. RNA transcripts were the template for amplifying TCR beta CDR3 regions. Primed by the HTBI set, a first-round RT-PCR was run on the TCR CDR3. TCRdb processed the multiplex PCR reads anew with MiXCR; each CDR3 protein has one entry. This sample has fewer than 550,000 distinct CDR3 sequences; 15% to 19% occur once, and the top ten carry just under 8%. The study based diagnoses on clinical symptoms, serum thyroxine and TRAb, thyroid ultrasound and orbital computed tomography. The PBMCs studied were ones that came from about 10 ml fresh peripheral blood.

This chain connects TRBV19 to TRBJ1-4, with D possibly being TRBD1 (5 bases). The sample comprised blood. The receptor was isolated from a woman aged 18-30 years with Graves' hyperthyroidism. The CDR3 DNA reads as TGTGCCAGTAGACCCTACGGGGGTTACGAAAAACTGTTTTTT. Translating gives CASRPYGGYEKLFF.